This T cell receptor (beta chain) was captured in a study of blood T cells in healthy people across ages. The study's findings and limits: The recorded TCR beta diversity per million T cells decreased in a roughly linear manner with age. Estimates drawn from one million T cells were deemed to understate diversity.

Trimming removed 1 base at V and 1 base at J, with 7 bases between. Germline CDR1 and CDR2: MNHNS and SASEGT. The CDR3 sequence is 14 residues long. With each sample, at least 5 micrograms of total RNA were extracted. This clonotype was detected a few times. The antigen is unknown. Primed by a sample-barcoded 5' primer and a J-beta primer mix, a second PCR proceeded for about 6 to 12 cycles. Using its own MiXCR run on the 5' RACE reads, TCRdb lists one record per CDR3 protein. The sample contains over a million distinct CDR3 sequences, roughly 40% of which appear only once. The sequence derives from a woman aged 18-30 years in good health. The chain links TRBV6-1 to TRBJ1-2, with a possible D match to TRBD1 (5 bases). Sample: blood. This chain's CDR3 is CASSEGGSNYGYTF. DNA of the CDR3: TGTGCCAGCAGTGAAGGGGGCAGTAACTATGGCTACACCTTC.